This T cell receptor beta chain was recovered during a study of regulatory T cells in long-lasting Graves disease. Broader study findings: TRBV28, TRBJ1-2 and TRBJ2-5 were segments that persistent disease favored.

Arm-PCR with iRepertoire HTBI primers amplified the CDR3 regions for these TCR beta libraries. TCRdb reanalysed the multiplex PCR reads using MiXCR and keeps one entry per CDR3 protein. The sample has about 460,000 distinct CDR3 sequences; 11% to 15% are singletons. In its sample, this clonotype was seen many times. Its matching antigen is unknown. The V gene's germline CDR1 is SNHLY and CDR2 FYNNEI. The V end was cut by 2 bases, the J end by 3 bases, with 10 bases between. This CDR3 is 14 amino acids long. Noted time point: newly diagnosed GD, antithyroid drugs for less than 3 months. After RNA was extracted from PBMCs, the TCR library was made from it. These same records also appear under a second study, on T cells in Graves' hyperthyroidism and ophthalmopathy. That report notes: Patients aged 18 to 65 with hyperthyroidism were newly diagnosed, with duration under 2 months.

The clonotype was recovered from a woman in her fifties or sixties with Graves disease. The chain joins TRBV2 to TRBJ1-2, with D possibly being TRBD1 (6 bases). The sample here was peripheral blood mononuclear cells (PBMCs), taken at new diagnosis, from a patient treated with antithyroid drugs. The CDR3 DNA reads TGTGCCAGCAGTGAATGGCAGGGGCACTATGGCTACACCTTC. The encoded protein is CASSEWQGHYGYTF.